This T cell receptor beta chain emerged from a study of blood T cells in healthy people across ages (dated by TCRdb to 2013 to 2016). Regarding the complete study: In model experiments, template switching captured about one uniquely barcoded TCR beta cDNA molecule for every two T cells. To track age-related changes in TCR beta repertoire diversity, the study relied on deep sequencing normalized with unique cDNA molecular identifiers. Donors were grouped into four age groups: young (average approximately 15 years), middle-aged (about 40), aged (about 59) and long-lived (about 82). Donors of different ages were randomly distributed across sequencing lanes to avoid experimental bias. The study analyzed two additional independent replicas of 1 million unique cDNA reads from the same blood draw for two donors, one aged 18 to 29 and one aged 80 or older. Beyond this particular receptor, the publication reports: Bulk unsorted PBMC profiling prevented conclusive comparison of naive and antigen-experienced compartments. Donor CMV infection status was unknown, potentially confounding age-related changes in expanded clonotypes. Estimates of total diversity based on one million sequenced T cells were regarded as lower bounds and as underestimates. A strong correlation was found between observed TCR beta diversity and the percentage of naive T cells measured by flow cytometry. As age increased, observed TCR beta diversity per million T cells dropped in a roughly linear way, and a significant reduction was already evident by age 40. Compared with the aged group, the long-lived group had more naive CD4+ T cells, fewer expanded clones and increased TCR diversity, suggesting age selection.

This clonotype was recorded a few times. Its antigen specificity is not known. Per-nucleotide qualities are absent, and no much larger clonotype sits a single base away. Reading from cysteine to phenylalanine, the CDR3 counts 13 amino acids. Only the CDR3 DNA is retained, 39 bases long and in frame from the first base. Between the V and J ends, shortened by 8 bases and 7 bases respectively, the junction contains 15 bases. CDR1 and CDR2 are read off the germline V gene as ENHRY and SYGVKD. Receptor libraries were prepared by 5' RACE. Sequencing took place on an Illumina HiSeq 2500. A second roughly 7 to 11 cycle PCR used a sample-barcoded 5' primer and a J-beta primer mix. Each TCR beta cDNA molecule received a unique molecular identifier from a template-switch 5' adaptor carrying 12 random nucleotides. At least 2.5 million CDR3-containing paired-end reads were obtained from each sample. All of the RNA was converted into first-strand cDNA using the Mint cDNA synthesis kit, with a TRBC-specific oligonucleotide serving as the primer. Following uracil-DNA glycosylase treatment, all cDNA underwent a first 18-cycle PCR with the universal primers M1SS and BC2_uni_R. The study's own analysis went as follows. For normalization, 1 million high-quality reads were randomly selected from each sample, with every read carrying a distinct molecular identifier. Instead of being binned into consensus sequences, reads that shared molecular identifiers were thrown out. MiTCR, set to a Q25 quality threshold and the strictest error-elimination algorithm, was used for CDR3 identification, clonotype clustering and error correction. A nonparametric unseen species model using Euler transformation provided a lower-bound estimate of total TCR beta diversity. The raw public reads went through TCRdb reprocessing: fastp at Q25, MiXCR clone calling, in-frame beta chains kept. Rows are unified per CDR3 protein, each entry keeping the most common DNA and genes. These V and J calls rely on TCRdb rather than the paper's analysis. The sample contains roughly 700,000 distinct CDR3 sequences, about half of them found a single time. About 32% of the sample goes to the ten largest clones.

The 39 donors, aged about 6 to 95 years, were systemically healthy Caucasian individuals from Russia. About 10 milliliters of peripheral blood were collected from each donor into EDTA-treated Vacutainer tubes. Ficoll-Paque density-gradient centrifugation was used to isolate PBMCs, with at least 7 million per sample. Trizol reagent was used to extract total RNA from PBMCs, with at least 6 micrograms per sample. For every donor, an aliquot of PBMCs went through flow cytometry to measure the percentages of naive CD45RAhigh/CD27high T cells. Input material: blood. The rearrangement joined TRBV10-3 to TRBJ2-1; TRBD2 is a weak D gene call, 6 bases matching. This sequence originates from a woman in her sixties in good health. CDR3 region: CAIGRGIGNEQFF. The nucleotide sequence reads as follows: TGTGCCATCGGGCGCGGGATCGGGAATGAGCAGTTCTTC.